This T cell receptor beta chain was profiled in a study of shared clonotypes between healthy human individuals. This table comes from immunoSEQ multiplex PCR, and its TCRdb copy is limited to in-frame clones, with some not included. The table records about 2 million clones, just under 95% of them present only once. Germline lookup yields CDR1 SNHLY and CDR2 FYNNEI. J gave up 3 bases and V 5 bases, and 2 bases lay outside the gene matches. The length of the CDR3 is 13 residues. Naive CD8 cells were CD45RO-negative, positively selected for CCR7, excluding terminally differentiated effector memory CD45RA+ cells.

Sequenced: naive CD8+ T cells sorted from blood. The chain combines TRBV2 with TRBJ2-5; 8 positions agree with TRBD1. This sequence originates from a man in his late teens or twenties in good health. CDR3 loop: CASSPGGEETQYF. The CDR3, as DNA: TGTGCCAGCAGTCCAGGGGGCGAAGAGACCCAGTACTTC. Full variable domain (outside the CDR3, taken from reference TRBV2 and TRBJ2-5): EPEVTQTPSHQVTQMGQEVILRCVPISNHLYFYWYRQILGQKVEFLVSFYNNEISEKSEIFDDQFSVERPDGSNFTLKIRSTKLEDSAMYFCASSPGGEETQYFGPGTRLLVL.